Listed here are 12 T cell receptor beta chains from one sample, sequenced in a study of control samples from healthy donors and cancer patients (TCRdb year 2020). Libraries were prepared through the immunoSEQ multiplex PCR assay. As stored in TCRdb, this immuneACCESS dataset retains in-frame rearrangements with V and J assigned. A fraction of the clones does not appear; measured against another copy, unresolved V genes explain less than half of the discrepancy, and the remainder lacks a known reason. In all, the sample holds 65,000 to 80,000 clones, and 85% to 90% of those were seen once. The top ten constitute 1.9% of the sample. Specimen: PBMCs. All receptors come from a woman aged 55-69 years with head and neck cancer.

The chain links TRBV6-4 to TRBJ2-1, with TRBD2 identical over 12 bases. The CDR3 sequence is 16 residues long. V gave up 4 bases and J gave up 7 bases; unmatched junction bases: 8. The V gene's germline CDR1 is MRHNA and CDR2 SNTAGT. CDR3 sequence (DNA): TGTGCCAGCAGTGTCTCTAGCGGGAGGGCCGGTAATGAGCAGTTCTTC. Translation gives CASSVSSGRAGNEQFF.

The chain couples TRBV7-2 to TRBJ2-5; TRBD1 might be the D (6 bases). This CDR3 region has 12 residues. V dropped 6 bases and J dropped 5 bases, with 10 bases sitting between them. Germline V gives CDR1 SGHTA, CDR2 FQGNSA. The CDR3 DNA follows: TGTGCCAGCAGACTGCAGGGGGAGACCCAGTACTTC. The encoded protein is CASRLQGETQYF.

The chain has TRBV4-3 and TRBJ2-3; maybe TRBD2 (5 bases). V gave up 4 bases and J gave up 4 bases, with 18 bases separating them. The germline V gene encodes CDR1 LGHNA and CDR2 YSLEER. The CDR3 runs 16 residues. The CDR3 reads CASSLQPPPEADTQYF. CDR3 in DNA: TGCGCCAGCAGCCTTCAACCTCCCCCGGAGGCAGATACGCAGTATTTT.

This chain uses TRBV5-8 with TRBJ2-1; D may be TRBD1 or TRBD2 (5 bases each). The germline V gene has CDR1 SGHTS and CDR2 YDEGEE. V was cut by 0 bases and J by 6 bases, with 19 bases left in between. The CDR3 totals 17 residues. In DNA, the CDR3 is TGTGCCAGCAGCTTGGCGAGTTTGGAAACTAGGGGCAATGAGCAGTTCTTC. Translating it yields CASSLASLETRGNEQFF.

The DNA for the CDR3 is TGTGCCAGCAGTGACCGGGACTCGGTTTCGTCGGAAAAACTGTTTTTT. It translates to CASSDRDSVSSEKLFF. The chain couples TRBV6-2 or TRBV6-3 to TRBJ1-4, with D possibly matching TRBD1 (5 bases). From germline, CDR1 is MNHEY and CDR2 SVGEGT. Trimming removed 5 bases at V and 8 bases at J, with 21 bases between. The CDR3 consists of 16 residues.

This clone was seen a handful of times. V and J are TRBV24-1 and TRBJ2-1, with D hard to call. This CDR3 contains 14 residues. V lost 5 bases and J 1 base, leaving 8 bases between the germline ends. Per the germline V gene, CDR1 is KGHDR and CDR2 is SFDVKD. For the CDR3, the DNA is TGTGCCACCAGTGCGGTGGGGTCCTACAATGAGCAGTTCTTC. It specifies CATSAVGSYNEQFF.

V usage is TRBV19 and J usage is TRBJ1-4; the D is unclear. CDR1 is LNHDA, CDR2 SQIVND, per germline (reference sequence). Trimming pared 4 bases from V and 0 bases from J, leaving 9 bases between. This CDR3 is built from 15 residues. In DNA form, the CDR3 reads TGTGCCAGTAGTACCAACAGAGCAACTAATGAAAAACTGTTTTTT. It codes for CASSTNRATNEKLFF. Supplemented by reference TRBV19 and TRBJ1-4, the full variable domain reads DGGITQSPKYLFRKEGQNVTLSCEQNLNHDAMYWYRQDPGQGLRLIYYSQIVNDFQKGDIAEGYSVSREKKESFPLTVTSAQKNPTAFYLCASSTNRATNEKLFFGSGTQLSVL.

The chain is built from TRBV2 and TRBJ2-7; D call uncertain. The V and J ends lost 5 bases and 7 bases respectively, with 18 bases between them. Germline V gene lookup returns CDR1 SNHLY and CDR2 FYNNEI. This CDR3 comprises 14 residues. This CDR3 is CASSLAANYLEQYF. In DNA form, the CDR3 reads TGTGCCAGCAGTTTGGCAGCGAATTACCTGGAGCAGTACTTC.

This chain connects TRBV19 to TRBJ2-6; 12 bases are shared with TRBD2. Germline V gene lookup returns CDR1 LNHDA and CDR2 SQIVND (reference sequence). V lost 8 bases to trimming and J lost 1 base; unmatched junction nucleotides: 6. The CDR3 length is 17 residues. The CDR3 DNA reads as TGTGCCAGTTTGAGGACTAGCGGGATATCTGGGGCCAACGTCCTGACTTTC. Amino acid sequence: CASLRTSGISGANVLTF.

The rearrangement joins TRBV18 to TRBJ1-5, with D unclear. Germline values: CDR1 KGHSH, CDR2 LQKENI. The V end lost 5 bases, the J end lost 3 bases, and 11 bases lay between the germline ends. The CDR3 covers 14 residues. The CDR3 coding sequence is TGTGCCAGCTCATCAGCTTTTTACAATCAGCCCCAGCATTTT. Translating gives CASSSAFYNQPQHF.

The chain couples TRBV20-1 to TRBJ2-2; D unresolved. The CDR3 consists of 13 residues. CDR1 DFQATT and CDR2 SNEGSKA come from the germline V gene (reference sequence). Deletions cut 3 bases from V and 4 bases from J, with 9 bases between. CDR3 sequence reads: CSASPRSTGELFF. In nucleotides, the CDR3 is TGCAGTGCTAGTCCTAGGTCCACCGGGGAGCTGTTTTTT.

The CDR3 loop is CASSFGGSEAFF. Written as DNA, the CDR3 is TGTGCCAGCAGTTTCGGGGGATCTGAAGCTTTCTTT. This rearrangement joins TRBV27 to TRBJ1-1, with a weak D call TRBD1 (5 bases). Germline V gene data show CDR1 as MNHEY and CDR2 as SMNVEV (reference sequence). This CDR3 is built from 12 residues. V shed 3 bases and J shed 6 bases, with 8 bases lying between them.